These T cell receptor beta chains were read from a single sample in a study of regulatory T cells in long-lasting Graves disease. TCRdb called the multiplex PCR reads again in MiXCR, with one record for every CDR3 protein. This sample carries 500,000 to 800,000 distinct CDR3 sequences, around 30% of them seen once, and the ten largest clones take about two fifths. Sequencing was performed on peripheral blood mononuclear cells (PBMCs), taken when the disease was refractory, from a patient treated with antithyroid drugs. The receptor source for this set is a female donor with Graves disease. CDR3s include the opening cysteine and the closing phenylalanine or tryptophan. D genes are given only for firm matches. Clone size is not always given. Where it is, it says once, few, many or a class for expanded clones.

CDR3 length | D gene | clone size | J gene | V gene | CDR3 DNA | CDR3 protein
14 | . | . | TRBJ1-2 | TRBV3-1 | TGTGCCAGCAGCCAAGGGGACATCAGTTATGGCTACACCTTC | CASSQGDISYGYTF
14 | . | few | TRBJ1-5 | TRBV28 | TGTGCCAGCAATGACCCCCCAGGCAATCAGCCCCAGCATTTT | CASNDPPGNQPQHF
14 | . | few | TRBJ1-5 | TRBV20-1 | TGCAGTGCTAGAGTAGTAGGGGGCAATCAGCCCCAGCATTTT | CSARVVGGNQPQHF
15 | . | few | TRBJ1-4 | TRBV2 | TGTGCCAGCAGTTACTCAGAAGCAACTAATGAAAAACTGTTTTTT | CASSYSEATNEKLFF
13 | . | . | TRBJ1-3 | TRBV29-1 | TGCAGCGTTGCGGTGACGGAGGGAAACACCATATATTTT | CSVAVTEGNTIYF
14 | . | . | TRBJ2-5 | TRBV12-3/TRBV12-4 | TGTGCCAGCAGTACCGGGACATCATGGGGGACCCAGTACTTC | CASSTGTSWGTQYF
11 | . | few | TRBJ2-7 | TRBV6-1 | TGTGCCAGCAGTGAGGTCGGAGCGGCAAACTTC | CASSEVGAANF
12 | TRBD2 | once | TRBJ2-1 | TRBV19 | TGTGCCAGTAGCCGAACTAGCGGGAGTGAGTTCTTC | CASSRTSGSEFF
15 | TRBD1 | few | TRBJ1-3 | TRBV6-1 | TGTGCCAGCAGTCACCGGGACAGGGCTGGAAACACCATATATTTT | CASSHRDRAGNTIYF
15 | . | many | TRBJ1-5 | TRBV12-3/TRBV12-4 | TGTGCCAGCAGTTTAATGGGGGGCGGCAATCAGCCCCAGCATTTT | CASSLMGGGNQPQHF
13 | . | . | TRBJ2-7 | TRBV6-1 | TGTGCCAGCAGCCCCCGGTTCGGGTTCGAGCAGTACTTC | CASSPRFGFEQYF
14 | . | many | TRBJ1-1 | TRBV12-3/TRBV12-4 | TGTGCCAGCCCCCCAAGGGATAAGAACACTGAAGCTTTCTTT | CASPPRDKNTEAFF
15 | . | . | TRBJ1-2 | TRBV3-1 | TGTGCCAGCAGCCAAGGTGGCAGGGCTGGTTGGGGCTACACCTTC | CASSQGGRAGWGYTF
14 | . | many | TRBJ1-5 | TRBV12-3/TRBV12-4 | TGTGCCAGCAGAGGACAGATTAGCAATCAGCCCCAGCATTTT | CASRGQISNQPQHF
15 | TRBD1 | . | TRBJ1-4 | TRBV13 | TGTGCCAGCAGCTTAGGGGGGACAGGGGATGAAAAACTGTTTTTT | CASSLGGTGDEKLFF
15 | . | . | TRBJ2-2 | TRBV12-3/TRBV12-4 | TGTGCCAGCTCACCTCTGACCCAGAACACCGGGGAGCTGTTTTTT | CASSPLTQNTGELFF
12 | . | . | TRBJ2-7 | TRBV30 | TGTGCCTGGCGACAGGATTTGTACGAGCAGTACTTC | CAWRQDLYEQYF
14 | . | once | TRBJ1-2 | TRBV5-1 | TGCGCCAGCAGCTTGGATGACAGTAACTATGGCTACACCTTC | CASSLDDSNYGYTF
13 | . | . | TRBJ1-6 | TRBV20-1 | TGCAGTGCTAGAAGGGTAGGGAATTCACCCCTCCACTTT | CSARRVGNSPLHF
14 | . | few | TRBJ1-2 | TRBV7-8 | TGTGCCAGCAGCTTAGGGCCCGGGCTCCTCGGCTACACCTTC | CASSLGPGLLGYTF
15 | . | many | TRBJ1-1 | TRBV2 | TGTGCCAGCAGTGATGACGGACGGATGAACACTGAAGCTTTCTTT | CASSDDGRMNTEAFF
15 | . | . | TRBJ2-6 | TRBV2 | TGTGCCAGCAGTGAAGTCGGATTTGGGGCCAACGTCCTGACTTTC | CASSEVGFGANVLTF
15 | TRBD1 | many | TRBJ1-5 | TRBV28 | TGTGCCAGCAGTTTAACAGGGGTTAGCAATCAGCCCCAGCATTTT | CASSLTGVSNQPQHF
15 | TRBD1 | . | TRBJ1-4 | TRBV7-2 | TGTGCCAGCAGCTCCCAGGGGGCCCTGGGGGAAAAACTGTTTTTT | CASSSQGALGEKLFF
17 | . | . | TRBJ1-3 | TRBV7-8 | TGTGCCAGCAGCTTAGTTACGCGGGCCTTCTCTGGAAACACCATATATTTT | CASSLVTRAFSGNTIYF
14 | . | . | TRBJ1-1 | TRBV20-1 | TGCAGTGCCACGGGACACTCTGTTGGCACTGAAGCTTTCTTT | CSATGHSVGTEAFF
15 | TRBD1 | few | TRBJ2-7 | TRBV27 | TGTGCCAGCAGTTTAACTTGGACAGGGCACTACGAGCAGTACTTC | CASSLTWTGHYEQYF
14 | TRBD1 | few | TRBJ2-7 | TRBV10-3 | TGTGCCAGCCTACCGGACAGGGATCAGTACGAGCAGTACTTC | CASLPDRDQYEQYF
14 | . | many | TRBJ2-5 | TRBV11-3 | TGTGCCAGCAGCTTAGGACAGGACCAAGAGACCCAGTACTTC | CASSLGQDQETQYF
18 | TRBD2 | . | TRBJ2-2 | TRBV7-3 | TGTGCCAGCAGCCCCTCCGGACTAGCGGCCTCGAACACCGGGGAGCTGTTTTTT | CASSPSGLAASNTGELFF
11 | . | . | TRBJ2-7 | TRBV7-2 | TGTGCCAGCAGCCCCGAGTCCGAGCAGTACTTC | CASSPESEQYF
16 | TRBD2 | . | TRBJ2-2 | TRBV19 | TGTGCCAGTAGTATAGATCTAGGACTAGCCACCGGGGAGCTGTTTTTT | CASSIDLGLATGELFF
13 | TRBD2 | . | TRBJ2-7 | TRBV20-1 | TGCAGTGGAACCGGGACTAGCGCCTACGAGCAGTACTTC | CSGTGTSAYEQYF
15 | TRBD1 | few | TRBJ2-5 | TRBV27 | TGTGCCAGCAGTCGGGGACAGCTCACCCAAGAGACCCAGTACTTC | CASSRGQLTQETQYF
15 | . | . | TRBJ1-3 | TRBV11-2 | TGTGCCAGCAGCTTAGTCGGTGGCTCTGGAAACACCATACATTTT | CASSLVGGSGNTIHF
21 | TRBD2 | . | TRBJ2-3 | TRBV2 | TGTGCCAGCAGCTCTCCCGGGACTACAAATACCCCCTCCACTAGCACAGATACGCAGTATTTT | CASSSPGTTNTPSTSTDTQYF
15 | . | . | TRBJ1-5 | TRBV2 | TGTGCCAGCAGTTACAGGGAATTTCGCAATCAGCCCCAGCATTTT | CASSYREFRNQPQHF
13 | . | many | TRBJ2-5 | TRBV2 | TGTGCCAGCAGGGGGACGGTCGGCTGGACCCAGTACTTC | CASRGTVGWTQYF
12 | . | . | TRBJ1-1 | TRBV9 | TGTGCCAGCGGAGGAGTTGGGACTGAAGCTTTCTTT | CASGGVGTEAFF
15 | . | . | TRBJ1-1 | TRBV27 | TGTGCCAGCAGTCCAAAAGGGGGGCGGACCACTGAAGCTTTCTTT | CASSPKGGRTTEAFF
15 | TRBD1 | . | TRBJ1-2 | TRBV6-1 | TGTGCCACCTACCGGGGACAGGCCTTTTCGGATGGCTACACCTTC | CATYRGQAFSDGYTF